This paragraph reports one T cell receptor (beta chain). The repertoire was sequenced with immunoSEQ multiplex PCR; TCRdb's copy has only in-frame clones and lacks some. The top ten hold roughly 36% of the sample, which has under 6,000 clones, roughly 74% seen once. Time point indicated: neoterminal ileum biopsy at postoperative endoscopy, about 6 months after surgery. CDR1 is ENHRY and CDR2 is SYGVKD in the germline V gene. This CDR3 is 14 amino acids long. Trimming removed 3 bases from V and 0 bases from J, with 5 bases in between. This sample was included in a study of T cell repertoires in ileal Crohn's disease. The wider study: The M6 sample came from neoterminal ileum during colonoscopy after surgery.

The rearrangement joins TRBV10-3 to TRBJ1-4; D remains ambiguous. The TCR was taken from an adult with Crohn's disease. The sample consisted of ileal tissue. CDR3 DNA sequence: TGTGCCATCAGTGAAGGGTCAACTAATGAAAAACTGTTTTTT. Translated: CAISEGSTNEKLFF.